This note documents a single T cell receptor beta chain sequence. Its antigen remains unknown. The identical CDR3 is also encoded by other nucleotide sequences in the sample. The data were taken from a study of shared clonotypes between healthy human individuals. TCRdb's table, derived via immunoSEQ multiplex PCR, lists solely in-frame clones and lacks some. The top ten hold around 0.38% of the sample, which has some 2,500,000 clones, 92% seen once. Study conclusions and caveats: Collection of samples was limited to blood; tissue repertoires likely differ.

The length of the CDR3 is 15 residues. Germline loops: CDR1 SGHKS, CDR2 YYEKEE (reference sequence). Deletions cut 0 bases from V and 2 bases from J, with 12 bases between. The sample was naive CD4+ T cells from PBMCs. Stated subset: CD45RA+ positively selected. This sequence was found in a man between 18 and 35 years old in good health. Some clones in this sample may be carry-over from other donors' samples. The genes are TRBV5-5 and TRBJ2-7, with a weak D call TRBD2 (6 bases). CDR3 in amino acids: CASSLAGTSTYEQYF. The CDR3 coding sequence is TGTGCCAGCAGCTTGGCTGGGACTTCGACCTACGAGCAGTACTTC.